The clone carrying this T cell receptor (beta chain) came up once. Study processing details: The assay estimated nucleated cells by amplifying reference gene primers. Some clones are missing from TCRdb's copy, which holds only in-frame ones; the method was immunoSEQ multiplex PCR. V and J calls and clone size follow that table, whereas D and trimming were derived from the DNA. This table holds 200,000 to 250,000 clones, more than 75% found once. Trimming removed 6 bases from V and 2 bases from J, with 14 bases in between. Germline-derived CDR1 and CDR2 are MDHEN and SYDVKM. This CDR3 comprises 15 residues. This sample stems from a study of blood T cell repertoires in COVID-19. Study-wide background: The origin of the acute and convalescent COVID-19 samples was the United States, Italy and Spain. PBMCs, B-cell-depleted T cells, or T cells were the source of the cDNA or gDNA that made up the material.

V usage is TRBV28 and J usage is TRBJ1-5; D uncertain. The origin of this receptor is an older woman who had recovered from COVID-19. Input material: peripheral blood. CDR3: CASSSDSGGNQPQHF. CDR3 nucleotides: TGTGCCAGCAGCTCCGACTCCGGGGGCAATCAGCCCCAGCATTTT.